This T cell receptor (beta chain) was retrieved from a study of OX40 agonist ivuxolimab in advanced cancers. Study-wide context: Patients undergoing dose escalation presented with hepatocellular carcinoma, melanoma, renal cell or head and neck cancer.

Notes on this clone: Its antigen is not identified.

V lost 2 bases and J lost 3, with 22 bases in between. The CDR3 is made up of 18 amino acids. The germline V gene has CDR1 MGHRA and CDR2 YSYEKL. Broader study findings: Several nonresponders also turned out to have low normalized T-cell clonal expansion.

Sequenced by immunoSEQ multiplex PCR; TCRdb stores in-frame clones only, minus some. The sample contains over 40,000 clones, approximately 88% of which appear only once. The sample consisted of CD4+ or CD8+ T cells sorted from blood, taken in a trial of the OX40 agonist ivuxolimab. The chain is built from TRBV4-1 and TRBJ2-5, with a weak D call TRBD1 (5 bases). The TCR comes from an adult with an advanced solid tumor such as melanoma, head and neck, liver or kidney cancer. The CDR3 DNA follows: TGCGCCAGCAGCCAATATAAGATCGCGCAGGGTGTCGAAGAGACCCAGTACTTC. This gives the protein CASSQYKIAQGVEETQYF.